This T cell receptor (beta chain) was identified during a study of blood T cell repertoires in COVID-19. Background on the study: Acute and convalescent COVID-19 specimens originated in the United States, Italy and Spain. In each case, the material was cDNA or gDNA derived from T cells, B-cell-depleted T cells, or PBMCs.

From germline, CDR1 is LGHNT and CDR2 FRNRAP. Germline trimming cut 1 base from V and 4 bases from J; bases unmatched to any gene: 7. CDR3 size: 16 residues. Per the authors' pipeline: Using reference gene primer amplification, nucleated cell counts were estimated. Assay: immunoSEQ multiplex PCR; the TCRdb copy retains only in-frame clones and omits some. The V and J calls and clone size were taken over from that table, and D and trimming were inferred from the DNA. Of fewer than 55,000 clones listed, approximately 80% were seen once; the top ten hold roughly 2.6%. The chain combines TRBV12-5 with TRBJ2-1, with 7 bases matching TRBD2. The sequenced material came from peripheral blood. This clonotype was sampled from a woman between 55 and 75 years old with acute or convalescent COVID-19. This CDR3 is CASGLGGSAIYNEQFF. Here the CDR3 DNA reads TGTGCTAGTGGTTTGGGCGGGAGCGCAATTTACAATGAGCAGTTCTTC.